This T cell receptor (beta chain) stems from a study of early T cells in non-severe SARS-CoV-2 infection. In the study overall: Bulk RNA taken from unsorted whole blood was sequenced, leaving chains unpaired.

Molecules of cDNA were individually given unique molecular identifiers that were attached to them. TCRdb reanalysed the 5' RACE reads using MiXCR and keeps one entry per CDR3 protein. The data show 85,000 to 90,000 distinct CDR3 sequences, over 12% seen once. Study-wide results and limits: Missing private and CD4 specificities, VDJdb matching favored anti-spike CD8 responses.

This clonotype was observed many times. Its target is not known. CDR1 is MNHNS, CDR2 SASEGT, per germline. This CDR3 has 11 residues. Trimming removed 6 bases from V and 4 bases from J, with 4 bases in between. Sequencing input: whole blood. The sequence came from an adult who was a healthcare worker with PCR-confirmed SARS-CoV-2 infection or an uninfected control (not recorded which). The J gene is TRBJ2-1, the V gene TRBV6-1, with no clear D. CDR3 sequence (DNA): TGTGCCAGCAGCCCGTACAATGAGCAGTTCTTC. It specifies CASSPYNEQFF.